The 8 T cell receptor beta chains given below trace back to one sample, sequenced in a study of control samples from healthy donors and cancer patients. Sequencing used immunoSEQ multiplex PCR; TCRdb keeps in-frame clones, though not all of them. The data show about 140,000 clones, around nine tenths seen once. Sequencing used blood. Source of these receptors: a young man in good health.

V is TRBV30 and J is TRBJ2-7; D is possibly TRBD2 (6 bases). V lost 5 bases and J lost 7, with 18 bases in between. CDR3 length equals 13 residues. Germline lookup yields CDR1 GTSNPN and CDR2 SVGIG (reference sequence). The CDR3 DNA reads TGTGCCTGGGCCCTCCTGGAGGGAGGAGAGCAGTACTTC. It encodes CAWALLEGGEQYF.

This chain uses TRBV2 with TRBJ2-7; 7 bases align to TRBD1. V was clipped by 6 bases and J by 3 bases; unmatched bases: 11. CDR3 length: 15 residues. CDR1 and CDR2 (germline): SNHLY, FYNNEI. The DNA for the CDR3 is TGTGCCAGCAGACCTAGACAGGGTTCCCTCTACGAGCAGTACTTC. As protein: CASRPRQGSLYEQYF.

The chain combines TRBV5-4 with TRBJ1-1; D gene unclear. The CDR3 has 14 amino acids. Germline loops: CDR1 SGHNT, CDR2 YYREEE (reference sequence). V was clipped by 0 bases and J by 1 base, with 7 bases between them. The DNA for the CDR3 is TGTGCCAGCAGCTTGGCCGTAGCGAACACTGAAGCTTTCTTT. Amino acids: CASSLAVANTEAFF.

The chain is built from TRBV30 and TRBJ1-2; no clear D gene. Germline CDR1 GTSNPN, CDR2 SVGIG (reference sequence). V dropped 4 bases and J dropped 4 bases, with 13 bases sitting between them. The length of the CDR3 is 13 residues. The CDR3 protein is CAWNVKSAYGYTF. DNA for the CDR3: TGTGCCTGGAATGTGAAAAGCGCCTATGGCTACACCTTC.

The rearrangement uses TRBV7-2 and TRBJ2-1; possibly TRBD1 for D (6 bases). V lost 1 base, J lost 4 bases, and 8 bases lay in between. Germline CDR1 SGHTA, CDR2 FQGNSA. The CDR3 totals 14 residues. CDR3 nucleotides: TGTGCCAGCAGCTTAGGGCAGGGGTACAATGAGCAGTTCTTC. It specifies CASSLGQGYNEQFF.

Comment on this clone: Other DNA sequences within the sample encode an identical CDR3. V usage is TRBV7-2 and J usage is TRBJ2-5; 7 bases are shared with TRBD2. The CDR3 has 14 residues. J was trimmed by 4 bases and V by 1 base; bases with no gene match: 3. Germline CDR1 is SGHTA and CDR2 is FQGNSA. The CDR3 nucleotides read TGTGCCAGCAGCTTAGTGGGAGGGGCAGAGACCCAGTACTTC. Translation gives CASSLVGGAETQYF.

The chain links TRBV9 to TRBJ2-2; unclear D gene. The CDR3 has 11 residues. V lost 3 bases and J lost 9, with 6 bases in between. From germline, CDR1 is SGDLS and CDR2 YYNGEE. CDR3 sequence reads: CASSGNRELFF. The CDR3 region has the DNA TGTGCCAGCAGCGGGAACCGGGAGCTGTTTTTT. Together with reference TRBV9 and TRBJ2-2, the CDR3 gives the full variable domain: DSGVTQTPKHLITATGQRVTLRCSPRSGDLSVYWYQQSLDQGLQFLIQYYNGEERAKGNILERFSAQQFPDLHSELNLSSLELGDSALYFCASSGNRELFFGEGSRLTVL.

The chain couples TRBV27 to TRBJ1-1; the match to TRBD1 covers 7 bases. Unmatched junction bases numbered 1, after V lost 3 bases and J lost 0 bases. CDR3 length equals 14 residues. Per the germline V gene, CDR1 is MNHEY and CDR2 is SMNVEV (reference sequence). The CDR3 sequence is CASSLDRLNTEAFF. For the CDR3, the DNA is TGTGCCAGCAGTTTGGACAGGCTGAACACTGAAGCTTTCTTT.